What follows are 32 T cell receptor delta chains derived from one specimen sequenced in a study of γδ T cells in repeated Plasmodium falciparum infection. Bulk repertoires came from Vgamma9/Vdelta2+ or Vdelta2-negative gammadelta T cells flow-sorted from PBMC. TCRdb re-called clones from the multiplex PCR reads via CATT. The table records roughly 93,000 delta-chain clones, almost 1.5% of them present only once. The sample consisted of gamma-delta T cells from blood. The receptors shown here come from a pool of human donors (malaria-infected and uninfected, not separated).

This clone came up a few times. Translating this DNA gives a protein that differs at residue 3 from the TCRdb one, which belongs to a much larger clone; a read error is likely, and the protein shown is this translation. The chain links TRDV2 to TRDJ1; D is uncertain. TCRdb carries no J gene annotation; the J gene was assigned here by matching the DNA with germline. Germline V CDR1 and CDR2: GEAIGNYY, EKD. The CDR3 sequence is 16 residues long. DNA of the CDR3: TGTGCCCGTGACACCGGAGGTTCCCGGTACACCGATAAACTCATCTTT. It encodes CARDTGGSRYTDKLIF.

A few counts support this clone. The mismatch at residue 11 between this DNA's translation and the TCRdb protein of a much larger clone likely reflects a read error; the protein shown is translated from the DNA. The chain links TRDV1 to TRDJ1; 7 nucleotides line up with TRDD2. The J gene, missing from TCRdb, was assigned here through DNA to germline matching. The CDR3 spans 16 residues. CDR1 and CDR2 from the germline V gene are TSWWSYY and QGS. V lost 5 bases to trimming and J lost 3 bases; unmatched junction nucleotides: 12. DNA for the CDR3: TGTGCTCTTGGGTTACTTTCCTACGCCCAGGCCGATAAACTCATCTTT. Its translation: CALGLLSYAQADKLIF.

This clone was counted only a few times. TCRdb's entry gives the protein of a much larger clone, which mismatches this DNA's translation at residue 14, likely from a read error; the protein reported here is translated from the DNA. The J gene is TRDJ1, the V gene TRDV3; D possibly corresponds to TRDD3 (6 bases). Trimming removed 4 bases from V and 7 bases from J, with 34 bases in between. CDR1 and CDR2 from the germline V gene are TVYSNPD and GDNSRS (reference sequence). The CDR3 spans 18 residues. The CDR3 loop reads CAYGTHFRTGGRLGKLIF. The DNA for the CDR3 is TGTGCCTACGGTACCCACTTCCGAACGGGGGGCCGACTGGGTAAACTCATCTTT.

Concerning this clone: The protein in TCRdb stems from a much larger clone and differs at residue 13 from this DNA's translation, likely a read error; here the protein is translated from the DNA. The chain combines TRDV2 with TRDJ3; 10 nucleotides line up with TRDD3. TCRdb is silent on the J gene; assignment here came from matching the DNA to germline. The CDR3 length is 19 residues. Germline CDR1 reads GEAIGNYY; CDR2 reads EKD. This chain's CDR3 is CACDTVLGDRSWGTRQMFF. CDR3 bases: TGTGCCTGTGACACCGTTCTGGGGGATAGATCCTGGGGCACCCGACAGATGTTTTTC.

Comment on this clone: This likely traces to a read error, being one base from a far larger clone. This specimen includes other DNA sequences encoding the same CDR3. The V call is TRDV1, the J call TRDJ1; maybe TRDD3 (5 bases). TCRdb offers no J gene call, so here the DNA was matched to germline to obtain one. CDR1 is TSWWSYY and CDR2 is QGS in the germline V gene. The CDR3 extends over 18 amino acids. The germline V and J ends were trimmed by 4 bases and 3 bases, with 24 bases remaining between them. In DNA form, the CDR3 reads TGTGCTCTTGGGGGTTCGTTCCACGGGGGGTACGGGGCCGATAAACTCATCTTT. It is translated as CALGGSFHGGYGADKLIF.

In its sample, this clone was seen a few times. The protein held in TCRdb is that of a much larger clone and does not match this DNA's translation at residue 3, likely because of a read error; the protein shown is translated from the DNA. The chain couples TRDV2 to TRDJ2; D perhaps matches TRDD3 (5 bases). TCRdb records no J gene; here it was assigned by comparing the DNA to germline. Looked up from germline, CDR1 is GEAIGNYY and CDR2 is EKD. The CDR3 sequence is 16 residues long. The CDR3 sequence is CARDRQMGKQTAQLFF. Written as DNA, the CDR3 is TGTGCCCGTGACCGACAAATGGGGAAACAGACAGCACAACTCTTCTTT.

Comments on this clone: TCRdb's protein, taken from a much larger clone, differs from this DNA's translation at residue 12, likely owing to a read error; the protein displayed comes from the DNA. CDR3 in DNA: TGTGCTCTTGGGGAGTTTCCTACCTGGGGGATAGCCTACACCGATAAACTCATCTTT. Translated, it gives CALGEFPTWGIAYTDKLIF. The V call is TRDV1, the J call TRDJ1, with 10 bases aligning to TRDD3. Per germline, CDR1 TSWWSYY and CDR2 QGS. This CDR3 is built from 19 residues. V dropped 3 bases and J dropped 0; count of bases not matched to a gene: 13.

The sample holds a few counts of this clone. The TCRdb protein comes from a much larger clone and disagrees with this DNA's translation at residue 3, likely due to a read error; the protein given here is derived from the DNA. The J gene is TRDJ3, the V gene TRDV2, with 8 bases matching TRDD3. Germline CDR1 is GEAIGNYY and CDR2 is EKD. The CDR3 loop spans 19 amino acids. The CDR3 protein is CARDTLLGVYSWDTRQMFF. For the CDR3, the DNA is TGTGCCCGTGACACCTTACTGGGGGTCTACTCCTGGGACACCCGACAGATGTTTTTC.

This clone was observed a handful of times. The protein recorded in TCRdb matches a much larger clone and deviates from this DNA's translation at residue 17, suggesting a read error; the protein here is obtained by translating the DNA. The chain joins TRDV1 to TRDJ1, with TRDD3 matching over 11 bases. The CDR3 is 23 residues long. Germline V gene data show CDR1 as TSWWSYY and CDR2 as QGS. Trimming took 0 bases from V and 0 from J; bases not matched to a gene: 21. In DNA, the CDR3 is TGTGCTCTTGGGGAACTAGAAGGCTTCCTACGTTCATACTGGGGGATATACACCGATAAACTCATCTTT. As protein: CALGELEGFLRSYWGIYTDKLIF.

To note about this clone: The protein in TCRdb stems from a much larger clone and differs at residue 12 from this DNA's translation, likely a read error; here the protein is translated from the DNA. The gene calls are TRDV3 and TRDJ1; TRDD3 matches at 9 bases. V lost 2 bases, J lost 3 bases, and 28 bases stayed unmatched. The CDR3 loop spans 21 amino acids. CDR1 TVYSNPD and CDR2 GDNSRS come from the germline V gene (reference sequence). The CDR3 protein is CAFEPTWGIKAPSRASDKLIF. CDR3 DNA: TGTGCCTTTGAGCCGACCTGGGGGATTAAGGCCCCTTCGCGGGCTTCCGATAAACTCATCTTT.

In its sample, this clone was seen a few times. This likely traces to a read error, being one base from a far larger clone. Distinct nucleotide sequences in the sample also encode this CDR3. CDR3 in DNA: TGTGCCTGCGACACCGGAAGCCCATTCCTACGTCCTTTCTCAGACACCGATAAACTCATCTTT. It yields the protein CACDTGSPFLRPFSDTDKLIF. The chain is built from TRDV2 and TRDJ1; TRDD2 matches 7 bases. No J segment appears in TCRdb, so it was assigned here by matching the sequence to germline. Germline V gives CDR1 GEAIGNYY, CDR2 EKD. This CDR3 contains 21 residues.

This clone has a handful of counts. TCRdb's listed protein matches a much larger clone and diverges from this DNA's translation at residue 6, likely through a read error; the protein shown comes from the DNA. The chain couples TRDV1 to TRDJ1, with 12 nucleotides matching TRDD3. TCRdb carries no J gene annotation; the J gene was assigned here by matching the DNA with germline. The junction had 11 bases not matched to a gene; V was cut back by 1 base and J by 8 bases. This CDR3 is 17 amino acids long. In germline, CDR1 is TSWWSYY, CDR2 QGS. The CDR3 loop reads CALGEPVYTGGYLKLIF. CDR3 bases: TGTGCTCTTGGGGAACCAGTATACACTGGGGGATACCTCAAACTCATCTTT.

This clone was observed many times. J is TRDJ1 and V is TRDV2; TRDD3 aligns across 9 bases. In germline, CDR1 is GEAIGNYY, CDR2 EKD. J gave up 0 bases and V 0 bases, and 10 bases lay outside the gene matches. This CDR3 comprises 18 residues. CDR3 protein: CACDTVPGGFMYTDKLIF. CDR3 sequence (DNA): TGTGCCTGTGACACCGTCCCTGGGGGATTTATGTACACCGATAAACTCATCTTT.

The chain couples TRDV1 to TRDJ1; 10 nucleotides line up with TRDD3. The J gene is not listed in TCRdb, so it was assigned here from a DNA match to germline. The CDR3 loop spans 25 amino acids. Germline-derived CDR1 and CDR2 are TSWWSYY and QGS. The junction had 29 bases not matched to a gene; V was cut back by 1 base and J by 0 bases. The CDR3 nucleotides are TGTGCTCTTGGGGAACGGTACCTACGACTGGGGGATCCCATCCTTACCCCCTGCTACACCGATAAACTCATCTTT. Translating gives CALGERYLRLGDPILTPCYTDKLIF.

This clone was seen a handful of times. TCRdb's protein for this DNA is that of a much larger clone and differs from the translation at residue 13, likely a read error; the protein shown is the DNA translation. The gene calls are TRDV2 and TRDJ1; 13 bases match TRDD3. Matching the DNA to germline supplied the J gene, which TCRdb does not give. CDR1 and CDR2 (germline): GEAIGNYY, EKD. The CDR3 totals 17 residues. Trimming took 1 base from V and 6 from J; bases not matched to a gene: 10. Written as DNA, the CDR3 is TGTGCCTGTGACACTTTTACTGGGGGATACGCGGTCCATAAACTCATCTTT. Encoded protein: CACDTFTGGYAVHKLIF.

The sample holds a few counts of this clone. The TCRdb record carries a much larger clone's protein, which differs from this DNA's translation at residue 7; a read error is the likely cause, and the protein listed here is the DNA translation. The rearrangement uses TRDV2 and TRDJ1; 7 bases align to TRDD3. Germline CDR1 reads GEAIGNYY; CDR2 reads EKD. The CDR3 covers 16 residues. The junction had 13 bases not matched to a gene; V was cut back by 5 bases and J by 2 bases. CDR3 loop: CACVGLVDTGTDKLIF. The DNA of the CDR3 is TGTGCCTGTGTGGGACTGGTGGATACGGGTACCGATAAACTCATCTTT.

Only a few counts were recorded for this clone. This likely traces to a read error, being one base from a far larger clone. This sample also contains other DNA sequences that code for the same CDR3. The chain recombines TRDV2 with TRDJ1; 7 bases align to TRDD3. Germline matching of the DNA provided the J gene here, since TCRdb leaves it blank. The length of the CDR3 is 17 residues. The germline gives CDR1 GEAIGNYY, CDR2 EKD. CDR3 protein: CACDTVGGFRDTDKLIF. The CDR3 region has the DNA TGTGCCTGTGACACCGTAGGGGGATTCAGAGACACCGACAAACTCATCTTT.

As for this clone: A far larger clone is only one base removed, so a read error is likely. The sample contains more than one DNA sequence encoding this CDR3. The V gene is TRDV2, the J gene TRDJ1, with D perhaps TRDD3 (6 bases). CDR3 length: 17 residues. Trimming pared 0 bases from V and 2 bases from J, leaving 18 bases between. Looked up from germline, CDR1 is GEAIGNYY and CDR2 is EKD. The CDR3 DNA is TGTGCCTGTGACACCGTGGGGATTCCCCTCGATACCGATAAACTCATCTTT. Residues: CACDTVGIPLDTDKLIF.

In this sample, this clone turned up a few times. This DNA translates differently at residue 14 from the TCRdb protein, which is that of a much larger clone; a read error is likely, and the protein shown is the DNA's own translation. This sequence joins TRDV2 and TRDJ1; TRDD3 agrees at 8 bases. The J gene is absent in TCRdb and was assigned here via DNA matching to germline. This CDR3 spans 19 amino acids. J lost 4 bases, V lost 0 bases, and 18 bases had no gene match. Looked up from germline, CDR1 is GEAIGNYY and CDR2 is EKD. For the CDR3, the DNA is TGTGCCTGTGACACCGTGGGGGATCCCCCTCGGAGGAGGATCGATAAACTCATCTTT. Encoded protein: CACDTVGDPPRRRIDKLIF.

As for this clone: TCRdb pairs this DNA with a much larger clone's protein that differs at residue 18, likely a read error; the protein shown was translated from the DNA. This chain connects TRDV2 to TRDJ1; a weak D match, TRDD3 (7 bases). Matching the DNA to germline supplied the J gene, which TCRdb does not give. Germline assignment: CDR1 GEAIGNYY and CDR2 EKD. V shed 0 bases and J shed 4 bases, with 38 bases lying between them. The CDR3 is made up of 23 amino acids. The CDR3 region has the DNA TGTGCCTGTGACACCATTGACTCTTCCTGGAAGACTGGGGATGTTACGGCGATCGATAAACTCATCTTT. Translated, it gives CACDTIDSSWKTGDVTAIDKLIF.

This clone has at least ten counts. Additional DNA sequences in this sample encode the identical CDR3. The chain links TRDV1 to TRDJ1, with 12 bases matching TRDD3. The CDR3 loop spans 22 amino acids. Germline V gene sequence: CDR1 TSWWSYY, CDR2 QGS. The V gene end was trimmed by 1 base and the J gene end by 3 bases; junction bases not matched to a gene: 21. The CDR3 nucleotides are TGTGCTCTTGGGGAACGTGCTCAATATCTCTACTGGGGGATACCATGGTCCGATAAACTCATCTTT. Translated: CALGERAQYLYWGIPWSDKLIF.

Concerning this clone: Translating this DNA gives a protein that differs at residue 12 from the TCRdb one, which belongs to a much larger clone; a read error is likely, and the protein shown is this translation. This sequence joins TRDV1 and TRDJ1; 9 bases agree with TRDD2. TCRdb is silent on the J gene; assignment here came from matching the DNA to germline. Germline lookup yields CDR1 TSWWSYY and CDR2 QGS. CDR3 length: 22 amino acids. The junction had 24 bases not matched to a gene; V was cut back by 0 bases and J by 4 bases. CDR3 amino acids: CALGELGRPSYATGSPGDKLIF. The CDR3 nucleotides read TGTGCTCTTGGGGAACTGGGGAGGCCTTCCTACGCGACTGGGAGCCCTGGCGATAAACTCATCTTT.

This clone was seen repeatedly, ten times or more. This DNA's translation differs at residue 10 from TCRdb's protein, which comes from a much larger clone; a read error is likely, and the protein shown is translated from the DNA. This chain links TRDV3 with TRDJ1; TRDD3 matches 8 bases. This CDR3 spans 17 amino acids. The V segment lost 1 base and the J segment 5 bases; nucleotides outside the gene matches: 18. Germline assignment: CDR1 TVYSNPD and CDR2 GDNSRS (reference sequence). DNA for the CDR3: TGTGCCTTTATACCCCGACACTGGGGGGGCGAAGAGGATAAACTCATCTTT. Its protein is CAFIPRHWGGEEDKLIF.

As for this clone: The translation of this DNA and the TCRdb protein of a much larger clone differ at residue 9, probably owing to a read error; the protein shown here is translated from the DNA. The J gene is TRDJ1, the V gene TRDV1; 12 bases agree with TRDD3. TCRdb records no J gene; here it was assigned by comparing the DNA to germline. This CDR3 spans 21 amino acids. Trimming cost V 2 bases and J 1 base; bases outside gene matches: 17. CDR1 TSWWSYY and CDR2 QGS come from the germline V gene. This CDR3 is CALGEVGAIFWGIRPTDKLIF. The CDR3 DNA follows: TGTGCTCTTGGGGAAGTAGGAGCCATCTTCTGGGGGATACGACCCACCGATAAACTCATCTTT.

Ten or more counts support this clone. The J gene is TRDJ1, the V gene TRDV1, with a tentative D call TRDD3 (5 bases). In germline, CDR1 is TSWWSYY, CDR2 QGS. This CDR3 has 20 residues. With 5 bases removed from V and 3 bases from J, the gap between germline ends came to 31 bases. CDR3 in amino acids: CALGPVPSYRGVMEPDKLIF. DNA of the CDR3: TGTGCTCTTGGGCCGGTCCCCAGTTACCGGGGGGTAATGGAGCCCGATAAACTCATCTTT.

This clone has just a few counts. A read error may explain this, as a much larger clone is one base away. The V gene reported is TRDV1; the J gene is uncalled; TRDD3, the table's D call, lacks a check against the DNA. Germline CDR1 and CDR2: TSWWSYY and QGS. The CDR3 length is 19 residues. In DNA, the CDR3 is TGTGCTCTTGGGGAACCTGGCTTCCTACGGCTCCTTCTGGGCGATAAGCTCATCTTT. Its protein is CALGEPGFLRLLLGDKLIF.

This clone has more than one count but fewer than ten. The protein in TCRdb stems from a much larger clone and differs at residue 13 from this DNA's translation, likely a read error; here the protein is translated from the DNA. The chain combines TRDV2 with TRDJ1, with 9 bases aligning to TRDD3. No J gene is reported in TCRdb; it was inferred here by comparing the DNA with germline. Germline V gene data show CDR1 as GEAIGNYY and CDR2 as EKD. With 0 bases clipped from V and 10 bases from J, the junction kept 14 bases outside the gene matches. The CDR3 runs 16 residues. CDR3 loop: CACDTVSTGGASRLIF. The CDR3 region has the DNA TGTGCCTGTGACACCGTCAGTACTGGGGGAGCGTCAAGACTCATCTTT.

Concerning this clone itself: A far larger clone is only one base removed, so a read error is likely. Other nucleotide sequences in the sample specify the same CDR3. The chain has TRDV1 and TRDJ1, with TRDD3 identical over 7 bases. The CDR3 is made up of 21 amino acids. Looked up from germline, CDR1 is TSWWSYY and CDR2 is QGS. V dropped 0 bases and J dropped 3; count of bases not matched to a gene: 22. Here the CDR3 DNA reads TGTGCTCTTGGGGAACTCCCATGGGTACTTGGGGATAAAAGAGACCCCGATAAACTCATCTTT. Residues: CALGELPWVLGDKRDPDKLIF.

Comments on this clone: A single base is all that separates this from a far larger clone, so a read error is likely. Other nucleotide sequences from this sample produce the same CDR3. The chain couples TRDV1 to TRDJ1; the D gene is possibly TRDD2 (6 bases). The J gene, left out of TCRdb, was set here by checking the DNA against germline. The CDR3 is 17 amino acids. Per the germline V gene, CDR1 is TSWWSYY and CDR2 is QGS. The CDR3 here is CALGEPLSSWAGRKLIF. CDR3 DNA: TGCGCTCTTGGGGAACCCTTATCTTCCTGGGCAGGACGTAAACTCATCTTT.

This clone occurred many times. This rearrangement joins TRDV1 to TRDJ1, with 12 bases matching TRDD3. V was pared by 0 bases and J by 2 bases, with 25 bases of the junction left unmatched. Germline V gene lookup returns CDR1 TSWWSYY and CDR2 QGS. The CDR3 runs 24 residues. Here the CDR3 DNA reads TGTGCTCTTGGGGAACTACCAAGGTTCCTACCTCGCCTGGGGGATACGCTGGGTACCGATAAACTCATCTTT. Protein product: CALGELPRFLPRLGDTLGTDKLIF.

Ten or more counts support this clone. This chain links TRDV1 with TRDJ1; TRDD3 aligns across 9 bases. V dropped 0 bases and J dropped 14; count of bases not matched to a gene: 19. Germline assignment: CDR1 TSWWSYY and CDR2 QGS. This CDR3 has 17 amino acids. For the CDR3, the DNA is TGTGCTCTTGGGGAACTCCCGTGGGGGATAGCAATCGCCAAAATAATCTTT. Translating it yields CALGELPWGIAIAKIIF.

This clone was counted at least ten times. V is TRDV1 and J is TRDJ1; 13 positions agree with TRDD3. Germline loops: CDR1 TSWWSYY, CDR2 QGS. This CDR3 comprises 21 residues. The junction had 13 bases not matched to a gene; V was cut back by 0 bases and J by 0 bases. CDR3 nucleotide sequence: TGTGCTCTTGGGGAACTTCTTCCTCACTGGGGGATACGGAAGTACACCGATAAACTCATCTTT. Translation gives CALGELLPHWGIRKYTDKLIF.